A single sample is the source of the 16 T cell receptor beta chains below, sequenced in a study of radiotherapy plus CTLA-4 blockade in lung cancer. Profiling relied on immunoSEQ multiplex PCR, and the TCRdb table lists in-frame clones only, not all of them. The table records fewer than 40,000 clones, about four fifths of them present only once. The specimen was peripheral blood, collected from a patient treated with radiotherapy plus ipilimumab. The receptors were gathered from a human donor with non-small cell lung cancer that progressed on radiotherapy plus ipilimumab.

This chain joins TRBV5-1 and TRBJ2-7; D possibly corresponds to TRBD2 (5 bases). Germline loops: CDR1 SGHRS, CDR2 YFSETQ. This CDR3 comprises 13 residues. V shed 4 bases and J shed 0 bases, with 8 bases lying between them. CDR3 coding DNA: TGCGCCAGCAGCAGAACTAGCTCCTACGAGCAGTACTTC. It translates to CASSRTSSYEQYF.

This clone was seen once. The CDR3 is CATSSDRGHAQHF. CDR3 bases: TGTGCCACCAGCTCGGACAGGGGGCATGCCCAGCATTTT. The chain employs TRBV15 and TRBJ1-5; 11 bases map to TRBD1. Losses at the gene ends were 5 bases for V and 11 bases for J; bases not matched to a gene: 5. The CDR3 loop spans 13 amino acids. The V gene's germline CDR1 is LNHNV and CDR2 YYDKDF (reference sequence).

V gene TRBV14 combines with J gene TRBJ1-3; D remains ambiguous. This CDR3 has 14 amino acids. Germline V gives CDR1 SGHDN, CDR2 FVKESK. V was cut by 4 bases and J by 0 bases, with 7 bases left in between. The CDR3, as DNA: TGTGCCAGCAGCCGGGGAGTCTCTGGAAACACCATATATTTT. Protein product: CASSRGVSGNTIYF.

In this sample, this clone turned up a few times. The CDR3 nucleotides are TGTGCCACCCAGGGCCTTGGTGAAAAACTGTTTTTT. Its translation is CATQGLGEKLFF. This sequence joins TRBV19 and TRBJ1-4, with D possibly being TRBD1 (5 bases). The CDR3 length is 12 residues. Between the trimmed V and J ends, which lost 10 bases and 7 bases, there was a span of 13 bases. The germline V gene encodes CDR1 LNHDA and CDR2 SQIVND (reference sequence).

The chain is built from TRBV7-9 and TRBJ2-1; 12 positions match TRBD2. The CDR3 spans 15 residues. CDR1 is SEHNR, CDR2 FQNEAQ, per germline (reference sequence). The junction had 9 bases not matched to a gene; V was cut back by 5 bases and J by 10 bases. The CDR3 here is CASSTTPTSGGEQFF. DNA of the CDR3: TGTGCCAGCAGCACGACGCCAACTAGCGGGGGGGAGCAGTTCTTC.

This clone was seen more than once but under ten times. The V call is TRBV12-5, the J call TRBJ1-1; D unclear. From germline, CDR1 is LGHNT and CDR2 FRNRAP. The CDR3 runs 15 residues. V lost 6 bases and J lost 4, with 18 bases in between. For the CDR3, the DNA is TGTGCTAGTGGCCTCCCCTATGGTTCGGGCACTGAAGCTTTCTTT. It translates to CASGLPYGSGTEAFF.

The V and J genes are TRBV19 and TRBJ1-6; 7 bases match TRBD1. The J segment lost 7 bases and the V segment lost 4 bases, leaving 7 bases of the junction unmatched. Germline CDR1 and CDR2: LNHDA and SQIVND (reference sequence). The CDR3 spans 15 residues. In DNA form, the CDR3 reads TGTGCCAGTAGTACGCGGGACAGCTCAAATTCACCCCTCCACTTT. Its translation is CASSTRDSSNSPLHF.

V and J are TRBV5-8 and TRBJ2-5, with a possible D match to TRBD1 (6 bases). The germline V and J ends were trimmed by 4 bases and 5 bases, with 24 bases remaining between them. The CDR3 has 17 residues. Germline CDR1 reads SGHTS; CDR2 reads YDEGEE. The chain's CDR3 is CASSATGGAGKVETQYF. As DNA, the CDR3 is TGTGCCAGCAGCGCGACAGGTGGTGCCGGGAAGGTGGAGACCCAGTACTTC.

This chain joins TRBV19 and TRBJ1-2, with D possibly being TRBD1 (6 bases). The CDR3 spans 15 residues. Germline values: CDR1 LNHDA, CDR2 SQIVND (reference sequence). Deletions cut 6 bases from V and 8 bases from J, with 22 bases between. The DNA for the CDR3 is TGTGCCAGTAGATCCCTCTCCGGACAGTCCTTGGGCTACACCTTC. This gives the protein CASRSLSGQSLGYTF.

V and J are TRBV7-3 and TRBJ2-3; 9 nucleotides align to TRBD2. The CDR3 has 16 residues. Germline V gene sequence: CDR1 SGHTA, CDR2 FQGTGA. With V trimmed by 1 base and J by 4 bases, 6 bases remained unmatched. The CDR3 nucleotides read TGTGCCAGCAGCTTAAAAGGCGGGGGGGACGCAGATACGCAGTATTTT. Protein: CASSLKGGGDADTQYF.

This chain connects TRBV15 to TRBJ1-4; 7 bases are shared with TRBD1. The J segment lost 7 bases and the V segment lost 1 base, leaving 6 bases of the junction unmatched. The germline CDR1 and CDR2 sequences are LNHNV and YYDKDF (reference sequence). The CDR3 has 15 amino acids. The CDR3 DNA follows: TGTGCCACCAGCAGAGTACCCGGGACAGTTGAAAAACTGTTTTTT. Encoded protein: CATSRVPGTVEKLFF.

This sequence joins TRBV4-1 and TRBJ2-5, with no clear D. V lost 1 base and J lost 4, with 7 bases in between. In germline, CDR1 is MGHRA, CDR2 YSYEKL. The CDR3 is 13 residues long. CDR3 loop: CASSQVSGETQYF. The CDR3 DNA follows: TGCGCCAGCAGCCAAGTTTCAGGAGAGACCCAGTACTTC.

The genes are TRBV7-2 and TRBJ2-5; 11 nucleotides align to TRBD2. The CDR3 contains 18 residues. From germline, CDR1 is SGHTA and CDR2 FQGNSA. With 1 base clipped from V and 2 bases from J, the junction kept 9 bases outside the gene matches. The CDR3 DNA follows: TGTGCCAGCAGCTTAGTACTAGCGGGGGCCATCTTTCAAGAGACCCAGTACTTC. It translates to CASSLVLAGAIFQETQYF.

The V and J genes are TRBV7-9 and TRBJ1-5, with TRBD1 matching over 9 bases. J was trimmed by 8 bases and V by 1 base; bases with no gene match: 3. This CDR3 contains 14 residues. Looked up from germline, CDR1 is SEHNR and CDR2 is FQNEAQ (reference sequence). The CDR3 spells CASSLGTGGEPQHF. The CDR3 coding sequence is TGTGCCAGCAGCTTAGGTACAGGGGGCGAGCCCCAGCATTTT.

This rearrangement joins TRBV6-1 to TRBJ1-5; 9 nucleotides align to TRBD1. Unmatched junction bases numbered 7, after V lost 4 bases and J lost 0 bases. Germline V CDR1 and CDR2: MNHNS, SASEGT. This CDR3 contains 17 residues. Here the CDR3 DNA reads TGTGCCAGCAGTGTGGGACAGGGAGGGTATAGCAATCAGCCCCAGCATTTT. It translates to CASSVGQGGYSNQPQHF.

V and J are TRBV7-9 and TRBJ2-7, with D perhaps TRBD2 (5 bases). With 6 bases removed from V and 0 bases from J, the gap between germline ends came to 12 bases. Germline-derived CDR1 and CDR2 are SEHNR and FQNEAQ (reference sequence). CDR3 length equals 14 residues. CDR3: CASSQGRSSYEQYF. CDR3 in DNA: TGTGCCAGCAGTCAAGGGAGAAGCTCCTACGAGCAGTACTTC.